This is a list of T cell receptor beta chains from one sample in a study of T cells in Graves' hyperthyroidism and ophthalmopathy. TCRdb re-called the multiplex PCR reads through MiXCR, storing one row per CDR3 protein. The profile shows approximately 300,000 distinct CDR3 sequences, 15% to 20% of them singletons. The sample consisted of blood. The receptor set was obtained from a man aged 45-65 years with Graves' ophthalmopathy. The CDR3 runs from the conserved cysteine through the conserved F or W. A D gene is named only where the DNA matches it firmly. Clone size, where shown, is once, few, many, or a class for clones that have expanded.

>TRBJ2-3|.|TRBV14|.
TGTGCCAGCAGCCTACGGGGACACCACACAGATACGCAGTATTTT
CASSLRGHHTDTQYF
>TRBJ1-5|.|TRBV6-1|.
TGTGTCAGCGGTGAAGGAATCCAGCCCAATCAGCCCCAGCATTTT
CVSGEGIQPNQPQHF
>TRBJ1-1|TRBD1|TRBV30|.
TGTGCCTGGAAGAAGGGGGCGAGCACTGAAGCTTTCTTT
CAWKKGASTEAFF
>TRBJ1-3|.|TRBV29-1|.
TGCAGCGTCAGGCAGGGGCCTCCCGGAAACACCATATATTTT
CSVRQGPPGNTIYF
>TRBJ2-4|.|TRBV28|.
TGTGCCAGCAGTTTAGGTAGTAGAAACATTCAGTACTTC
CASSLGSRNIQYF
>TRBJ2-5|TRBD1|TRBV11-2|many
TGTGCCAGCAGCACCGCCGGGACAGGGAAAGAGACCCAGTACTTC
CASSTAGTGKETQYF
>TRBJ2-2|.|TRBV28|few
TGTGCCAGCAGTTCTCCCCCCGGGGAGCTGTTTTTT
CASSSPPGELFF
>TRBJ2-3|.|TRBV12-3/TRBV12-4|.
TGTGCCAGCAGCCAAAGCCGGGGCCGAGATACGCAGTATTTT
CASSQSRGRDTQYF
>TRBJ2-3|TRBD2|TRBV7-3|many
TGTGCCAGCAGCTTATCGGGACTAGTCAGCACAGATACGCAGTATTTT
CASSLSGLVSTDTQYF
>TRBJ2-7|.|TRBV3-1|few
TGTGCCAGCAGCCAAGATCCCGGCCGAGAGCAGTACTTC
CASSQDPGREQYF
>TRBJ2-5|.|TRBV7-9|few
TGTGCCAGCAGCCCTCCGGGGACACACGAAAGAGAGACCCAGTACTTC
CASSPPGTHERETQYF
>TRBJ2-1|TRBD2|TRBV20-1|few
TGCAGTGCTGTGGGTCCTAGCGGGGACCGGGATGAGCAGTTCTTC
CSAVGPSGDRDEQFF
>TRBJ1-3|.|TRBV24-1|.
TGTGCCACCAGGCCAAAGGGGGACTCTGGAAACACCATATATTTT
CATRPKGDSGNTIYF
>TRBJ2-1|TRBD2|TRBV3-1|many
TGTGCCAGCAGCCCACCGGGACTAGCGTACAATGAGCAGTTCTTC
CASSPPGLAYNEQFF
>TRBJ1-5|.|TRBV5-5|few
TGTGCCAGCAGCTTGGAACTATTCAATCAGCCCCAGCATTTT
CASSLELFNQPQHF
>TRBJ2-3|.|TRBV28|few
TGTGCCAGCACCCGCTCATCCACAGATACGCAGTATTTT
CASTRSSTDTQYF
>TRBJ1-5|.|TRBV12-3/TRBV12-4|few
TGTGCCAGCAGAGCAGGGGATCAGCCCCAGCATTTT
CASRAGDQPQHF
>TRBJ1-1|TRBD1|TRBV12-3/TRBV12-4|many
TGTGCCAGCAGTTTAAAACAGGGGGAAGCTTTCTTT
CASSLKQGEAFF